This T cell receptor beta chain came from a study of blood T cells in healthy people across ages. Across the whole study: Roughly one uniquely barcoded beta molecule per two T cells was captured.

Findings and limits, study-wide: Relative to aged donors, long-lived donors carried more naive CD4+ cells and displayed higher diversity.

Donors were systemically healthy Caucasian individuals from Russia aged roughly 6 to 100 years. For every donor, a draw yielded 7.5 to 10 milliliters of peripheral blood. Through a sample-barcoded 5' primer and a J-beta primer mix, a second PCR was run for about 6 to 12 cycles. TCRdb called the 5' RACE reads again in MiXCR, with one record for every CDR3 protein. The table shows over 1,300,000 distinct CDR3 sequences, with approximately 59% occurring only once. This clonotype has only a few counts. What it recognizes is unknown. Sequenced input: blood. This receptor was taken from a man between 18 and 35 years old in good health.

The CDR3 DNA reads TGCAGCGTTGGACCGGGGGAGGGCTACGAGCAGTACTTC. Protein: CSVGPGEGYEQYF. The chain recombines TRBV29-1 with TRBJ2-4, with TRBD2 identical over 7 bases. The DNA matches TRBJ2-7 better at its end, which makes the J call doubtful. The CDR3 extends over 13 amino acids. Germline CDR1 SQVTM, CDR2 ANQGSEA.